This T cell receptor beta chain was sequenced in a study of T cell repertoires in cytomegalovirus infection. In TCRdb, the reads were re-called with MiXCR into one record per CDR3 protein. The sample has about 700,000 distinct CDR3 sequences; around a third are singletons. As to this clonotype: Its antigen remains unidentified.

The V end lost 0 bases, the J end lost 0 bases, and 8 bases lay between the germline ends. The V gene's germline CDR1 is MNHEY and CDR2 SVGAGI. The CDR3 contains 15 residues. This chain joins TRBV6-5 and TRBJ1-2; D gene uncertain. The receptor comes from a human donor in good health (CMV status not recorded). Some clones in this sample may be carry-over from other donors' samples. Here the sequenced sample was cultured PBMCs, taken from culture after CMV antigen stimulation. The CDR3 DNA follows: TGTGCCAGCAGTTACTCGACTGGTTCTAACTATGGCTACACCTTC. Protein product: CASSYSTGSNYGYTF.